A single sample is the source of the 27 T cell receptor beta chains below, sequenced in a study of human T cells and chemical hapten exposure. Time point specified: pre-sensitization, week 0. Treatment: therapeutic diphenylcyclopropenone sensitization with weekly scalp DPC. TCRdb independently ran MiXCR on the RACE reads; one entry per CDR3 protein. The repertoire holds about 380,000 distinct CDR3 sequences, with 5% to 6.5% as singletons. The sample here was whole blood, taken in connection with sensitization to the hapten diphenylcyclopropenone (DPC). The source is a woman in her fifties or sixties with alopecia areata. Some clones in this sample may be carry-over from other donors' samples.

The V and J genes are TRBV12-3 or TRBV12-4 and TRBJ1-1, with D maybe TRBD1 (5 bases). The CDR3 extends over 13 amino acids. V was pared by 3 bases and J by 4 bases, with 9 bases between. CDR3 sequence: CASSLRRATEAFF. In nucleotides, the CDR3 is TGTGCCAGCAGTTTGCGCAGGGCCACTGAAGCTTTCTTT.

This rearrangement joins TRBV19 to TRBJ2-5; TRBD2 is a possible D gene (5 bases). V dropped 7 bases and J dropped 7 bases, with 13 bases sitting between them. The CDR3 runs to 12 residues. Germline CDR1 and CDR2: LNHDA and SQIVND (reference sequence). CDR3 region: CASTSRRGTQYF. CDR3 in DNA: TGTGCCAGTACCTCCCGTCGGGGGACCCAGTACTTC.

This clonotype was seen many times. The rearrangement uses TRBV2 and TRBJ1-1; 9 bases fit TRBD1. The ends lost 8 bases at V and 11 bases at J; junction bases unmatched: 9. This CDR3 is built from 12 residues. Germline CDR1 is SNHLY and CDR2 is FYNNEI. The CDR3 region has the DNA TGTGCCAGCGTCGGACAGGGGAACTCCGCTTTCTTT. It translates to CASVGQGNSAFF.

This clonotype was counted between two and nine times. The V gene is TRBV5-6, the J gene TRBJ2-7, with unresolved D. Trimming pared 2 bases from V and 0 bases from J, leaving 9 bases between. CDR1 and CDR2 (germline): SGHDT, YYEEEE. CDR3 length equals 14 residues. The CDR3 DNA reads as TGTGCCAGCAGCTTTGGCAGTCCCTCCTACGAGCAGTACTTC. It yields the protein CASSFGSPSYEQYF. The full variable domain, rest sourced from reference TRBV5-6 and TRBJ2-7, is DAGVTQSPTHLIKTRGQQVTLRCSPKSGHDTVSWYQQALGQGPQFIFQYYEEEERQRGNFPDRFSGHQFPNYSSELNVNALLLGDSALYLCASSFGSPSYEQYFGPGTRLTVT.

This clonotype was seen many times. The V and J genes are TRBV6-5 and TRBJ2-2; D not resolved. Germline CDR1 is MNHEY and CDR2 is SVGAGI. The V end lost 6 bases, the J end lost 2 bases, and 19 bases lay between the germline ends. The CDR3 contains 17 residues. DNA of the CDR3: TGTGCCAGCAGGAGAACCGCCAGTGCCTCTAACACCGGGGAGCTGTTTTTT. Residues: CASRRTASASNTGELFF.

There are many counts of this clonotype. The J gene is TRBJ1-2, the V gene TRBV3-1; D gene uncertain. Trimming removed 3 bases from V and 5 bases from J, with 10 bases in between. CDR3 length: 13 residues. Germline-derived CDR1 and CDR2 are LGHDT and YNNKEL (reference sequence). CDR3 DNA sequence: TGTGCCAGCAGCCAGACTGGTGGGTATGGCTACACCTTC. Its translation: CASSQTGGYGYTF. Using reference TRBV3-1 and TRBJ1-2 for the parts outside the CDR3, the full variable domain is DTAVSQTPKYLVTQMGNDKSIKCEQNLGHDTMYWYKQDSKKFLKIMFSYNNKELIINETVPNRFSPKSPDKAHLNLHINSLELGDSAVYFCASSQTGGYGYTFGSGTRLTVV.

Only a few counts were recorded for this clonotype. The chain uses TRBV5-1 and TRBJ1-4; 8 positions agree with TRBD1. The V segment lost 0 bases and the J segment 8 bases; nucleotides outside the gene matches: 6. CDR1 SGHRS and CDR2 YFSETQ come from the germline V gene. The CDR3 is made up of 15 amino acids. Here the CDR3 reads CASSLGDRGEEKLFF. CDR3 bases: TGCGCCAGCAGCTTGGGAGACAGGGGAGAGGAAAAACTGTTTTTT.

V gene TRBV5-8 combines with J gene TRBJ1-1, with D possibly matching TRBD1 (6 bases). Trimming took 9 bases from V and 1 from J, leaving 13 bases between them. In germline, CDR1 is SGHTS, CDR2 YDEGEE. The CDR3 consists of 13 residues. This CDR3 is CANPRTANTEAFF. DNA of the CDR3: TGTGCCAACCCTCGGACAGCGAACACTGAAGCTTTCTTT.

This clonotype has just a few counts. The rearrangement uses TRBV2 and TRBJ1-5; 8 nucleotides match TRBD1. This CDR3 is 16 amino acids long. The ends lost 5 bases at V and 2 bases at J; junction bases unmatched: 8. Germline CDR1 reads SNHLY; CDR2 reads FYNNEI. For the CDR3, the DNA is TGTGCCAGCAGTACACTAATGGGACAGGGCAATCAGCCCCAGCATTTT. Translated, it gives CASSTLMGQGNQPQHF. Filled out from reference TRBV2 and TRBJ1-5, the complete variable domain reads EPEVTQTPSHQVTQMGQEVILRCVPISNHLYFYWYRQILGQKVEFLVSFYNNEISEKSEIFDDQFSVERPDGSNFTLKIRSTKLEDSAMYFCASSTLMGQGNQPQHFGDGTRLSIL.

This clonotype was counted at least ten times. The chain carries TRBV12-3 or TRBV12-4 and TRBJ2-1, with 11 bases lining up with TRBD2. V was pared by 1 base and J by 6 bases, with 8 bases of the junction left unmatched. This CDR3 has 17 residues. The CDR3 region is CASSLVELAGVVNEQFF. The DNA for the CDR3 is TGTGCCAGCAGTTTAGTTGAACTAGCGGGAGTAGTCAATGAGCAGTTCTTC.

In its sample, this clonotype was seen many times. This sequence joins TRBV12-3 or TRBV12-4 and TRBJ1-1; no reliable D call. V was shortened by 8 bases and J by 3 bases, with 10 bases between the two germline ends. The CDR3 consists of 12 residues. CDR3 region: CASLLWDTEAFF. CDR3 nucleotides: TGTGCCAGCCTCCTATGGGACACTGAAGCTTTCTTT.

At least ten counts were recorded for this clonotype. The CDR3 spells CSARVGGGNEQFF. The CDR3 DNA follows: TGCAGTGCTAGAGTGGGGGGTGGCAATGAGCAGTTCTTC. The chain has TRBV20-1 and TRBJ2-1, with TRBD2 as a possible D gene (6 bases). Germline V CDR1 and CDR2: DFQATT, SNEGSKA (reference sequence). The CDR3 loop spans 13 amino acids. Trimming took off 1 base at V and 6 bases at J, with 10 bases between the two ends.

This clonotype was counted only a few times. The chain uses TRBV5-8 and TRBJ2-3, with 12 bases fitting TRBD2. CDR3 length: 17 amino acids. Unmatched junction bases numbered 9, after V lost 5 bases and J lost 2 bases. CDR1 and CDR2 from the germline V gene are SGHTS and YDEGEE. CDR3 loop: CASSSVTSGGITDTQYF. As DNA, the CDR3 is TGTGCCAGCAGTTCTGTTACTAGCGGGGGGATCACAGATACGCAGTATTTT.

This clonotype has a count of ten or more. The chain employs TRBV20-1 and TRBJ1-5; the D is unclear. This CDR3 comprises 16 residues. V lost 0 bases, J lost 3 bases, and 15 bases lay in between. The V gene's germline CDR1 is DFQATT and CDR2 SNEGSKA (reference sequence). The CDR3 region has the DNA TGCAGTGCTAGAGATCGAGGAAGCGCCCTCAATCAGCCCCAGCATTTT. Translated, it gives CSARDRGSALNQPQHF.

The J gene is TRBJ1-1, the V gene TRBV29-1, with D tentatively TRBD1 (6 bases). The germline CDR1 and CDR2 sequences are SQVTM and ANQGSEA. V was cut by 7 bases and J by 4 bases, with 19 bases left in between. CDR3 size: 14 residues. DNA of the CDR3: TGCAGCGCCTCCCGGACAGACTTATCCACTGAAGCTTTCTTT. It yields the protein CSASRTDLSTEAFF.

This clonotype appeared many times. The chain joins TRBV12-3 or TRBV12-4 to TRBJ2-1; no reliable D call. The CDR3 length is 11 residues. With 1 base removed from V and 12 bases from J, the gap between germline ends came to 7 bases. The CDR3 reads CASSLDSLQFF. The CDR3 bases are TGTGCCAGCAGTTTAGACAGCCTGCAGTTCTTC.

In its sample, this clonotype was seen many times. The chain recombines TRBV7-3 with TRBJ2-7, with D tentatively TRBD2 (7 bases). The CDR3 sequence is 15 residues long. Trimming cost V 5 bases and J 2 bases, with 16 bases left between them. CDR1 is SGHTA and CDR2 is FQGTGA in the germline V gene. CDR3 region: CASSPVGGQAYEQYF. Written as DNA, the CDR3 is TGTGCCAGCAGCCCCGTGGGGGGGCAGGCCTACGAGCAGTACTTC.

This clonotype was counted between two and nine times. The chain employs TRBV4-1 and TRBJ2-2, with unresolved D. V was cut by 0 bases and J by 5 bases, with 10 bases left in between. CDR1 and CDR2 from the germline V gene are MGHRA and YSYEKL. The CDR3 is made up of 15 amino acids. The CDR3 sequence: CASSQEGMRTGELFF. CDR3 bases: TGCGCCAGCAGCCAAGAGGGTATGAGAACCGGGGAGCTGTTTTTT.

The chain joins TRBV10-3 to TRBJ1-1; D remains ambiguous. Germline CDR1 ENHRY, CDR2 SYGVKD. The CDR3 contains 11 residues. V was pared by 2 bases and J by 8 bases, with 6 bases between. The CDR3 nucleotides are TGTGCCATCAGTGAGGCCCTGGAAGCTTTCTTT. Protein product: CAISEALEAFF.

In this sample, this clonotype turned up many times. This rearrangement joins TRBV5-5 to TRBJ1-5; D remains ambiguous. Between the trimmed V and J ends, which lost 4 bases and 5 bases, there was a span of 10 bases. CDR1 and CDR2 from the germline V gene are SGHKS and YYEKEE (reference sequence). CDR3 length: 13 amino acids. In DNA, the CDR3 is TGTGCCAGCAGCAAACAAGTCTATCAGCCCCAGCATTTT. Protein: CASSKQVYQPQHF.

This clonotype was seen more than once but under ten times. The chain has TRBV10-3 and TRBJ2-7, with D unclear. V lost 3 bases, J lost 5 bases, and 8 bases lay in between. The length of the CDR3 is 12 residues. Germline assignment: CDR1 ENHRY and CDR2 SYGVKD. In DNA, the CDR3 is TGTGCCATCAGTGATCTAGGCCACGAGCAGTACTTC. This sequence encodes CAISDLGHEQYF.

This sequence joins TRBV14 and TRBJ2-1, with D maybe TRBD2 (7 bases). Trimming removed 1 base from V and 3 bases from J, with 16 bases in between. There are 17 residues in the CDR3. CDR1 is SGHDN and CDR2 is FVKESK in the germline V gene. The CDR3 loop is CASSQAIGGGLYNEQFF. The CDR3 DNA follows: TGTGCCAGCAGCCAAGCTATAGGGGGAGGGCTCTACAATGAGCAGTTCTTC.

This clonotype showed up many times. This chain links TRBV6-5 with TRBJ1-5; D might be TRBD1 (5 bases). This CDR3 spans 13 amino acids. Germline values: CDR1 MNHEY, CDR2 SVGAGI. V gave up 7 bases and J gave up 5 bases, with 12 bases separating them. The CDR3 region is CASTEGWDQPQHF. In DNA form, the CDR3 reads TGTGCCAGCACCGAGGGGTGGGATCAGCCCCAGCATTTT.

This clonotype appeared a few times. Written as DNA, the CDR3 is TGTGCCAGCAGTTTGGCGGGACTAGCGGGACTGAACACCGGGGAGCTGTTTTTT. This sequence encodes CASSLAGLAGLNTGELFF. The chain carries TRBV28 and TRBJ2-2; 13 nucleotides agree with TRBD2. This CDR3 region has 18 residues. The V gene's germline CDR1 is MDHEN and CDR2 SYDVKM. V lost 3 bases to trimming and J lost 1 base; unmatched junction nucleotides: 5.

A few counts support this clonotype. The genes are TRBV2 and TRBJ2-1, with 8 bases that match TRBD2. This CDR3 comprises 16 residues. Germline-derived CDR1 and CDR2 are SNHLY and FYNNEI. The ends lost 1 base at V and 10 bases at J; junction bases unmatched: 12. The CDR3 sequence is CASSEVSVGGGKEQFF. The CDR3 region has the DNA TGTGCCAGCAGTGAAGTCTCCGTCGGCGGGGGGAAAGAGCAGTTCTTC.

This clonotype has only a few counts. This rearrangement joins TRBV9 to TRBJ2-1; 11 bases fit TRBD1. Germline assignment: CDR1 SGDLS and CDR2 YYNGEE. V shed 2 bases, J shed 7 bases, and the junction held 5 bases outside the gene matches. The CDR3 totals 15 residues. CDR3 sequence reads: CASSVGQGAVNEQFF. CDR3 sequence (DNA): TGTGCCAGCAGCGTTGGACAGGGGGCTGTGAATGAGCAGTTCTTC.

At least ten counts were recorded for this clonotype. The chain combines TRBV6-5 with TRBJ2-7; the match to TRBD1 covers 7 bases. CDR1 and CDR2 from the germline V gene are MNHEY and SVGAGI. V lost 2 bases, J lost 4 bases, and 5 bases stayed unmatched. This CDR3 comprises 14 residues. The CDR3 DNA reads TGTGCCAGCAGTTACGGGACAGAGAGTTACGAGCAGTACTTC. Its translation is CASSYGTESYEQYF.